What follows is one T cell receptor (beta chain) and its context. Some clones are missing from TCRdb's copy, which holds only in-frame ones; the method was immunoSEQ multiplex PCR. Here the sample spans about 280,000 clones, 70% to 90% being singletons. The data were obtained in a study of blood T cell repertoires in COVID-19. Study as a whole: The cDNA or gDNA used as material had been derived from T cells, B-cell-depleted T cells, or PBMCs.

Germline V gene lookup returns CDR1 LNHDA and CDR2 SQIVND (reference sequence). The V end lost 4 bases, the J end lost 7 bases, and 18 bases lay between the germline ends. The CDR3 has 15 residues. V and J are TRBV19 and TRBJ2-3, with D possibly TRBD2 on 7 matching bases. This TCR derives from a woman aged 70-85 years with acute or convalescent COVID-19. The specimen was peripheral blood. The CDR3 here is CASSTTLGGRNTQYF. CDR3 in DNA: TGTGCCAGTAGTACTACTTTGGGGGGGCGAAATACGCAGTATTTT.